This TCR beta chain was sequenced in a study of early T cells in non-severe SARS-CoV-2 infection. V lost 3 bases and J lost 7, with 6 bases in between. CDR1 and CDR2 (germline): DFQATT, SNEGSKA (reference sequence). The CDR3 contains 10 residues. One entry per CDR3 protein, called by TCRdb with MiXCR from the 5' RACE reads. The sample records around 70,000 distinct CDR3 sequences, 12% being singletons. This clonotype was seen many times. The sequence derives from an adult who was a healthcare worker with PCR-confirmed SARS-CoV-2 infection or an uninfected control (not recorded which). What was sequenced was whole blood. This chain connects TRBV20-1 to TRBJ1-2; D gene unclear. CDR3 nucleotide sequence: TGCAGTGCTAGGACGGTTGGCTACACCTTC. Translated: CSARTVGYTF.